This T cell receptor beta chain was captured by sequencing in a study of blood T cell repertoires in COVID-19 (TCRdb year 2020). In terms of the full investigation: Samples from collaborators originated in the United States, Italy and Spain and spanned both the acute and convalescent phases of COVID-19. The prospective study material was composed of cDNA or gDNA derived from T cells, B-cell-depleted T cells, or PBMCs. The dataset comprised deeply sampled blood TCRbeta repertoires from subjects exposed to, actively infected with, or recovered from COVID-19. The repertoires were released in a freely available public database intended as a resource for research on the immune response to SARS-CoV-2. The samples were drawn from two sources: the first 160 participants of the ongoing ImmuneRACE study, and 1,254 subjects contributed by 6 global collaborators. A de-identified subject ID, COVID-19 status, age in years and sex were almost always included in the sample metadata. Where available, HLA class I and class II types were obtained from metadata supplied by the sample provider rather than from assay-based typing.

CDR3 length: 14 amino acids, cysteine to phenylalanine. CDR3 DNA is the only sequence kept; it has 42 bases, read in frame from the first base. V drops 0 bases and J drops 6 bases, leaving 9 bases in between. CDR1 MNHNS and CDR2 SASEGT are derived from the germline V gene. TCRbeta CDR3 regions were amplified from genomic DNA by means of the immunoSEQ Assay, a bias-controlled multiplex PCR. The study's processing was this. Within the assay, amplification of reference gene primers was used to estimate how many nucleated cells each sample contained. To quantify the absolute abundance of each unique TCRbeta CDR3 rearrangement, sequence reads were collapsed and filtered. Productive Simpson clonality was computed per sample as the square root of Simpson's diversity index over productive rearrangements. What TCRdb holds here is the immuneACCESS table cut down to in-frame rearrangements. Part of the clones is not present; checked against another copy, under half of the missing clones reflect an unresolved V gene, and the others are unexplained. That table gives V, J and clone size, and the DNA gave D and trimming. The sample table shows some 270,000 clones, and 80% to 90% are seen once. 4% to 4.5% of the sample belongs to the ten largest clones.

The paper's findings and limits, for the study overall: How much clinical and demographic metadata was included differed by source and by participant, and the metadata was provided uncurated.

With regard to this clone: Its antigen is not yet known. No base qualities exist here, and no much larger clone lies one base off it.

In the prospective study, participants were about 18 to 95 years old, resided in 24 geographic areas of the United States, and were enrolled through a virtual design. In the prospective study, cohorts were assigned on the basis of participant-reported clinical history obtained from a screening survey and a study questionnaire. For ImmuneRACE Cohort 3, a participant was defined as recovered based on two consecutive negative NP/OP PCR tests, clearance by a healthcare professional, or resolution of symptoms. In the prospective study, whole blood, serum and a nasopharyngeal or oropharyngeal swab were collected from each participant by mobile phlebotomists. Prospective study participants could optionally give additional blood draws and questionnaires over an approximately 2-month period. Before DNA extraction, blood samples from the prospective study were shipped at room temperature or frozen.

Specimen: PBMCs or T cells enriched from blood (not recorded which). The receptor was isolated from a woman in her 30s who had recovered from COVID-19. The chain joins TRBV6-1 to TRBJ1-5; no D segment can be confidently identified. The CDR3 protein sequence reads: CASSEARSGQPQHF. The nucleotides are TGTGCCAGCAGTGAAGCGAGGTCGGGTCAGCCCCAGCATTTT.